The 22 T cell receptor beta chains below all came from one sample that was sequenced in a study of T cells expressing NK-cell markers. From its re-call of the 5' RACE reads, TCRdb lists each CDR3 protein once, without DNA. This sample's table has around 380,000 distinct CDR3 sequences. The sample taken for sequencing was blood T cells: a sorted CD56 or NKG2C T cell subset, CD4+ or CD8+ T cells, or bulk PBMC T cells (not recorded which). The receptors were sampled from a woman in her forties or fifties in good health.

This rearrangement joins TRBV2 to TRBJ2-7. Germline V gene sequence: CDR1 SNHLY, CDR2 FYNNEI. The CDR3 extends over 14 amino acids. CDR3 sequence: CARNRRTESYEQYF.

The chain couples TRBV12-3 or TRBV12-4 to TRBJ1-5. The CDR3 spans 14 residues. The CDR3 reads CASARDGPNQPQHF.

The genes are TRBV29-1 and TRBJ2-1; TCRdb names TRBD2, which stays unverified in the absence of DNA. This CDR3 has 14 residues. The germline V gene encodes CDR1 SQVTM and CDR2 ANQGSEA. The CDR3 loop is CSVSPSGRATEQFF.

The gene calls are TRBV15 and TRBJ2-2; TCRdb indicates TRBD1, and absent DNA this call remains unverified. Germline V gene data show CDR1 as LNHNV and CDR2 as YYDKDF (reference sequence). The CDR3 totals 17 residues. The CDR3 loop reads CATSREVRPGGTGELFF.

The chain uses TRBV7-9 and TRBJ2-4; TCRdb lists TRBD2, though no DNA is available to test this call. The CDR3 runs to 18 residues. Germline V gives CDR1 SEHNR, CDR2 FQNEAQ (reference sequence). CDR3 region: CASSFGLAGPLAKNIQYF. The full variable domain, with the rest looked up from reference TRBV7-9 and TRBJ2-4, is DTGVSQNPRHKITKRGQNVTFRCDPISEHNRLYWYRQTLGQGPEFLTYFQNEAQLEKSRLLSDRFSAERPKGSFSTLEIQRTEQGDSAMYLCASSFGLAGPLAKNIQYFGAGTRLSVL.

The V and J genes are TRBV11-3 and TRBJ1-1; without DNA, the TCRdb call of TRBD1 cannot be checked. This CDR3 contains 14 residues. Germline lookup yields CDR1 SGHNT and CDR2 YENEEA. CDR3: CASSLGDRGNEAFF.

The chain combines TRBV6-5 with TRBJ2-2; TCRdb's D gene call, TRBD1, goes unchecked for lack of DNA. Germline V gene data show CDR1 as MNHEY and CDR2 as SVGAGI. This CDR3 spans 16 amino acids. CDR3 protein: CASSLPRQGWPGELFF.

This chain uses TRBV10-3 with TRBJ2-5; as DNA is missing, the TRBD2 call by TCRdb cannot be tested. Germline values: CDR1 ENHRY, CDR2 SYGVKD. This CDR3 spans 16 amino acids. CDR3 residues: CAISEPERAGVETQYF.

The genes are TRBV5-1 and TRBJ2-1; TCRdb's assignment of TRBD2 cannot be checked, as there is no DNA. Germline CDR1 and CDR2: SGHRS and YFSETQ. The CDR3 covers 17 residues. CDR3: CASSRRTSGSPYNEQFF. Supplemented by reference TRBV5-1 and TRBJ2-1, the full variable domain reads KAGVTQTPRYLIKTRGQQVTLSCSPISGHRSVSWYQQTPGQGLQFLFEYFSETQRNKGNFPGRFSGRQFSNSRSEMNVSTLELGDSALYLCASSRRTSGSPYNEQFFGPGTRLTVL.

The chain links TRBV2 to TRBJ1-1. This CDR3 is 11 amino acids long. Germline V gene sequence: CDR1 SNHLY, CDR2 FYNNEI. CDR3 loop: CASTMNTEAFF.

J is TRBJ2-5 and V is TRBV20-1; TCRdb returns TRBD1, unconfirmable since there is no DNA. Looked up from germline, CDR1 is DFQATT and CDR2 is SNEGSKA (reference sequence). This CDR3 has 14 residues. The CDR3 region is CSAPGREPQETQYF.

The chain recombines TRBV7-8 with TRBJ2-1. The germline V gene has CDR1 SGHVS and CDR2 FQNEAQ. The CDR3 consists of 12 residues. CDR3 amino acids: CASRPSWDEQFF.

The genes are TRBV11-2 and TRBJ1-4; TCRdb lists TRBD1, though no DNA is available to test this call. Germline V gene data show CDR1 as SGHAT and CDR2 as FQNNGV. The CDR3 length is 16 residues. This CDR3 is CASSQRQAATNEKLFF.

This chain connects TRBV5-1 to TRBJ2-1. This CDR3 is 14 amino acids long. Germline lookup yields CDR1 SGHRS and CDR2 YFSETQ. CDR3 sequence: CASSLGADYNEQFF.

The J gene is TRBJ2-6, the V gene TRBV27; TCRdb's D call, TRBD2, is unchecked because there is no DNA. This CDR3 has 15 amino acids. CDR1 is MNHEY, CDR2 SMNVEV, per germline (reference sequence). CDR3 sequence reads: CATSPGTVGANVLTF.

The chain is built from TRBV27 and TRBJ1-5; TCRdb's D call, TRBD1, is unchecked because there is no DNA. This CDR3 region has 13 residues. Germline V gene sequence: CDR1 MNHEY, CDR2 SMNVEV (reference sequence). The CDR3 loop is CASRQGASQPQHF.

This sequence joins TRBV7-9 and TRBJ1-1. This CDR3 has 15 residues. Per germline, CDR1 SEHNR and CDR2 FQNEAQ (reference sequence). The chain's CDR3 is CASSFATRVNTEAFF.

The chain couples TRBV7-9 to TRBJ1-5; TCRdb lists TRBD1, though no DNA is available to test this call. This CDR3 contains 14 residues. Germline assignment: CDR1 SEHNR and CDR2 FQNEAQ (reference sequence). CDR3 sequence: CASSFTGFNQPQHF. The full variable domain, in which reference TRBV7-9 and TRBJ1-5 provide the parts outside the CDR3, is DTGVSQNPRHKITKRGQNVTFRCDPISEHNRLYWYRQTLGQGPEFLTYFQNEAQLEKSRLLSDRFSAERPKGSFSTLEIQRTEQGDSAMYLCASSFTGFNQPQHFGDGTRLSIL.

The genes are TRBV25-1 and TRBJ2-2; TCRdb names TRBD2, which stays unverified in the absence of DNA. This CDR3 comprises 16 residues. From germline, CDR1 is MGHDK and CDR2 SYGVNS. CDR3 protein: CASRGASGTNTGELFF.

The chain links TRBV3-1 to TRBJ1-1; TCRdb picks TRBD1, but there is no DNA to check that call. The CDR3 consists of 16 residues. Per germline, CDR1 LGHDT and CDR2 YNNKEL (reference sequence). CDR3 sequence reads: CASSQEPGAVNTEAFF.

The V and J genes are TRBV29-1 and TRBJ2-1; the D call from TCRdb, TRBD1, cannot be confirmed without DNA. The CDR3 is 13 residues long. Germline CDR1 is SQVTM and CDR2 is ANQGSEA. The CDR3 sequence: CSASNRVYNEQFF.

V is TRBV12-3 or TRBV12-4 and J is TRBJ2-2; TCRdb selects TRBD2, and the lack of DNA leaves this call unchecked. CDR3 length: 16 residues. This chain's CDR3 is CASSDRLAGNTGELFF.